This T cell receptor (beta chain) was obtained from a study of T cell changes during pregnancy in multiple sclerosis. Sequenced by immunoSEQ multiplex PCR; TCRdb stores in-frame clones only, minus some. This table holds some 57,000 clones, about 89% found once. Germline CDR1 KGHSH, CDR2 LQKENI. There are 16 residues in the CDR3. J lost 4 bases, V lost 0 bases, and 3 bases had no gene match. The receptor was derived from a female donor in good health, enrolled as a control in a pregnancy study. The sequenced sample was CD4+ T cells from peripheral blood mononuclear cells, obtained after pregnancy. V gene TRBV18 combines with J gene TRBJ2-3; 11 bases match TRBD2. As DNA, the CDR3 is TGTGCCAGCTCACCACCCCTAGCGGGGGGCGCAGATACGCAGTATTTT. Its translation: CASSPPLAGGADTQYF.